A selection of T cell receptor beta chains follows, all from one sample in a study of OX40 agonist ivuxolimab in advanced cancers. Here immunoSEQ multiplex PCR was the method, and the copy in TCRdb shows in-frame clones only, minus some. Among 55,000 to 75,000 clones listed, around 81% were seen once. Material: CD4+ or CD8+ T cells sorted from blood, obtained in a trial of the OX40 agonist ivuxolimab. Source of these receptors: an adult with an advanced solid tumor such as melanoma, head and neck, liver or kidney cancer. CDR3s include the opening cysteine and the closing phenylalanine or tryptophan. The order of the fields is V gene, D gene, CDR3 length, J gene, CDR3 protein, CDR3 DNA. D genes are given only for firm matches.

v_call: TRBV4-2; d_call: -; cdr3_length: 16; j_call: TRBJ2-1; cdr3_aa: CASSQDAGASYNEQFF; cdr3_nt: TGTGCCAGCAGCCAAGATGCAGGAGCATCCTACAATGAGCAGTTCTTC
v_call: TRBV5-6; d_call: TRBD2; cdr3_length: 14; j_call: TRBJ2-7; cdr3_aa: CASEPGLAGYEQYF; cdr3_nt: TGTGCCAGCGAGCCCGGACTAGCGGGATACGAGCAGTACTTC
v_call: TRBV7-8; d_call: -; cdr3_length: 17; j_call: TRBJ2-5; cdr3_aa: CASSLGWMLLGRETQYF; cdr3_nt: TGTGCCAGCAGCTTAGGATGGATGTTACTTGGGAGGGAGACCCAGTACTTC
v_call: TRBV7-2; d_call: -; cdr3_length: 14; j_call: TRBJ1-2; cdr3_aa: CASSVTGVGNGYTF; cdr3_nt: TGTGCCAGCAGCGTAACTGGGGTAGGGAATGGCTACACCTTC
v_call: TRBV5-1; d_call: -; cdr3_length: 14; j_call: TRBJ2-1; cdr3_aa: CASSSRVGYNEQFF; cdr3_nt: TGCGCCAGCAGCTCCCGGGTGGGGTACAATGAGCAGTTCTTC
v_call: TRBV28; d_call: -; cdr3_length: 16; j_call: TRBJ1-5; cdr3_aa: CASTILGGDFNQPQHF; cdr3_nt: TGTGCCAGCACTATCCTGGGGGGAGACTTCAATCAGCCCCAGCATTTT
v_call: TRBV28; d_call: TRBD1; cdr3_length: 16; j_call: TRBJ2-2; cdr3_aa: CASTSTGGWNTGELFF; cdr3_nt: TGTGCCAGCACCTCCACAGGGGGCTGGAACACCGGGGAGCTGTTTTTT
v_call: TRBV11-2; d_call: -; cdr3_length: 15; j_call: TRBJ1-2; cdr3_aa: CASSFGGVANYGYTF; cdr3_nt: TGTGCCAGCAGCTTCGGGGGGGTAGCTAACTATGGCTACACCTTC
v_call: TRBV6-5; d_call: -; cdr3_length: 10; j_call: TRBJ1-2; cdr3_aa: CASGPYGYTF; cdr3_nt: TGTGCCAGCGGGCCCTATGGCTACACCTTC
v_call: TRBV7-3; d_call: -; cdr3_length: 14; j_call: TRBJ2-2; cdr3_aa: CASRSASNTGELFF; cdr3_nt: TGTGCCAGCAGGTCAGCGTCGAACACCGGGGAGCTGTTTTTT
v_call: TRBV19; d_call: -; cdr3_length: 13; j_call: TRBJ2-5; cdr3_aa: CASSTGQGFSQYF; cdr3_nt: TGTGCCAGTAGTACTGGGCAGGGTTTCTCCCAGTACTTC
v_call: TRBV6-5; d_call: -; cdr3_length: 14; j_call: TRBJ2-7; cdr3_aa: CASRGPGLSYEQYF; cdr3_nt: TGTGCCAGCAGGGGGCCGGGACTTTCATACGAGCAGTACTTC
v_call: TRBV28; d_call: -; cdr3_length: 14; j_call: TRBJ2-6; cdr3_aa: CASIPRQGANVLTF; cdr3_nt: TGTGCCAGCATCCCTAGGCAGGGGGCCAACGTCCTGACTTTC
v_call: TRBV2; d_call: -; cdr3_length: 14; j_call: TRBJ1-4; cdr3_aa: CASSEIFTGEKLFF; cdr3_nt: TGTGCCAGCAGTGAAATCTTTACGGGGGAAAAACTGTTTTTT
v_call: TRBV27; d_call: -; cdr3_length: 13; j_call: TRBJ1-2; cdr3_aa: CASSSLRTFGYTF; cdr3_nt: TGTGCCAGCAGCTCCCTCCGGACTTTTGGCTACACCTTC
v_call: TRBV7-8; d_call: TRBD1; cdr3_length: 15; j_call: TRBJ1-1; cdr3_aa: CASSTGQGGATEAFF; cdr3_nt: TGTGCCAGCAGCACGGGACAGGGCGGCGCGACTGAAGCTTTCTTT
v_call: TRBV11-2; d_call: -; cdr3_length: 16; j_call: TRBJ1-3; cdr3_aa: CASSPLLGGSGNTIYF; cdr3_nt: TGTGCCAGCAGCCCCCTTTTGGGGGGATCTGGAAACACCATATATTTT
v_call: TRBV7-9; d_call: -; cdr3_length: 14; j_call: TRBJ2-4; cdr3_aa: CASSSRSLRDIQYF; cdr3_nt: TGTGCCAGCAGCTCTAGGTCTCTTCGGGACATTCAGTACTTC